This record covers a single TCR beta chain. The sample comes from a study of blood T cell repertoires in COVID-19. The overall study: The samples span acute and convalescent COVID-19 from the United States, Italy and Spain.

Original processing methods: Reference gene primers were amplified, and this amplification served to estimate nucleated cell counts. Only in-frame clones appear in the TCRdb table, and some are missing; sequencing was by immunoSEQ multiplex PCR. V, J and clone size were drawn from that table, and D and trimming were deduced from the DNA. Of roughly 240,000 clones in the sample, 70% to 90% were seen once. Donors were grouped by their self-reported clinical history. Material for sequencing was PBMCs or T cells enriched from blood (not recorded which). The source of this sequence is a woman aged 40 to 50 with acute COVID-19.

CDR3 residues: CASSLQPGGETQYF. The CDR3 nucleotides read TGCGCCAGCAGCTTACAGCCAGGGGGGGAGACCCAGTACTTC. The V and J genes are TRBV5-1 and TRBJ2-5, with D possibly matching TRBD1 (7 bases). V was pared by 2 bases and J by 5 bases, with 13 bases between. The CDR3 covers 14 residues. The germline gives CDR1 SGHRS, CDR2 YFSETQ.